This record covers a single T cell receptor beta chain. Germline lookup yields CDR1 SGDLS and CDR2 YYNGEE. The CDR3 runs 14 residues. The ends were cut back, 4 bases at V and 4 bases at J, with 13 bases in the middle. Repertoires were generated with immunoSEQ multiplex PCR, while TCRdb's copy carries only in-frame clones and drops some. The table shows 130,000 to 150,000 clones, with 60% to 80% occurring only once. This specimen belongs to a study of blood T cell repertoires in COVID-19. The wider study: The analysed material was cDNA or gDNA that came from T cells, B-cell-depleted T cells, or PBMCs.

What was sequenced was peripheral blood. This TCR came from a man aged 45-60 years with active or convalescent COVID-19. The chain joins TRBV9 to TRBJ2-3; possibly TRBD2 for D (7 bases). The CDR3 DNA is TGTGCCAGCAGCCCCCGGGGGGCGGCAGATACGCAGTATTTT. Its protein product is CASSPRGAADTQYF.